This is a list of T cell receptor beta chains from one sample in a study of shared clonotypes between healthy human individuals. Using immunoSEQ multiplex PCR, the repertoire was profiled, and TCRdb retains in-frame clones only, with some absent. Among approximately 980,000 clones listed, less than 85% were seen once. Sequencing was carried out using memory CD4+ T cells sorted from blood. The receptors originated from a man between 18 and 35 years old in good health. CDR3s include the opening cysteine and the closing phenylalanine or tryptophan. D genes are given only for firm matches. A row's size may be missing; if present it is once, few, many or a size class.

CASSSARLAGEQFF TGTGCCAGCAGCAGTGCCCGACTAGCCGGGGAGCAGTTCTTC TRBJ2-1 TRBD2 few TRBV7-3
CASSMQRTQGNYGYTF TGTGCCAGTAGTATGCAGCGGACACAGGGGAACTATGGCTACACCTTC TRBJ1-2 TRBD1 few TRBV19
CASSRRTSGENEQFF TGTGCCAGCAGCCGCCGGACTAGCGGAGAAAACGAGCAGTTCTTC TRBJ2-1 TRBD2 NA TRBV5-4
CASSYRGPTDTQYF TGTGCCAGCAGCTACAGGGGCCCCACAGATACGCAGTATTTT TRBJ2-3 TRBD1 NA TRBV7-9
CATSWGRNTEAFF TGTGCCACGAGCTGGGGGAGGAACACTGAAGCTTTCTTT TRBJ1-1 NA NA TRBV21-1
CASSPAGQYSGNTIYF TGTGCCAGCAGCCCAGCAGGACAGTACTCTGGAAACACCATATATTTT TRBJ1-3 NA NA TRBV7-2
CATTGGRGDTQYF TGTGCCACCACAGGGGGGCGCGGAGATACGCAGTATTTT TRBJ2-3 TRBD1 NA TRBV2
CASSSRDGADTQYF TGCGCCAGCAGCTCTCGGGACGGAGCAGATACGCAGTATTTT TRBJ2-3 NA NA TRBV5-1
CASSESIDTQYF TGTGCCAGCAGTGAATCTATCGATACGCAGTATTTT TRBJ2-3 NA NA TRBV6-1
CASTPNGDRPQHF TGTGCCAGTACCCCGAACGGGGATCGGCCCCAGCATTTT TRBJ1-5 NA NA TRBV19
CASSVDSPHYGYTF TGTGCCAGCAGCGTGGACAGCCCTCACTATGGCTACACCTTC TRBJ1-2 NA NA TRBV9
CASRPGVSSYNSPLHF TGTGCCAGCAGGCCAGGGGTCAGCTCCTATAATTCACCCCTCCACTTT TRBJ1-6 NA NA TRBV11-2